Below, one TCR beta chain is given with its context. What it binds is unknown. The sample originates from a study of T-cell reconstitution after alpha-beta-depleted transplantation in children. General study points: From newly produced T cells came most of the T-cell counts and diversity one year after transplant. In some patients, recipient T cells and intrathymic progenitors surviving conditioning explained high day-60 diversity. About two months after transplant, alpha-beta T cells reportedly came from several hundred expanded graft clones.

Unique molecular identifiers were incorporated into the prepared TCRbeta library. TCRdb re-analysed the PCR reads in MiXCR, keeping a single row per CDR3 protein. The table includes hundreds of thousands of distinct CDR3 sequences, more than 20% detected once. CDR1 and CDR2 from the germline V gene are SEHNR and FQNEAQ (reference sequence). The CDR3 consists of 11 residues. Deletions cut 4 bases from V and 3 bases from J, with 3 bases between. This chain connects TRBV7-9 to TRBJ1-1; no reliable D call. This sequence was found in a female patient aged 2 to 10 who had a stem cell transplant for congenital amegakaryocytic thrombocytopenia, so the T cells may come from the graft donor. Specimen: PBMCs, mostly from graft donor cells, collected 360 days after TCRalphabeta/CD19-depleted stem cell transplant. The CDR3 loop reads CASSSYTEAFF. The CDR3, as DNA: TGTGCCAGCAGCTCCTACACTGAAGCTTTCTTT.